A single sample is the source of the 24 T cell receptor beta chains below, sequenced in a study of shared clonotypes between healthy human individuals. Naive CD8 cells, CD45RO-negative and positively selected for CCR7, excluded terminally differentiated effector memory CD45RA+ cells. The protocol was immunoSEQ multiplex PCR, while the TCRdb copy is restricted to in-frame clones and leaves out a portion. The sample contains hundreds of thousands of clones, about 98% of which appear only once. Sequencing was performed on naive CD8+ T cells sorted from blood. These receptors came from a young man in good health.

The rearrangement uses TRBV7-8 and TRBJ2-7; D unresolved. The CDR3 extends over 16 amino acids. CDR1 and CDR2 from the germline V gene are SGHVS and FQNEAQ. The germline V and J ends were trimmed by 1 base and 4 bases, with 17 bases remaining between them. In DNA form, the CDR3 reads TGTGCCAGCAGCTTAGATCAAGGACCCCCGATATACGAGCAGTACTTC. Translation gives CASSLDQGPPIYEQYF.

The rearrangement joins TRBV7-9 to TRBJ2-1; tentatively, D is TRBD1 (6 bases). Trimming cost V 0 bases and J 9 bases, with 15 bases left between them. The CDR3 extends over 15 amino acids. Germline V lookup: CDR1 SEHNR, CDR2 FQNEAQ (reference sequence). The CDR3 region has the DNA TGTGCCAGCAGCTTAGCACTAGACAGGTTCGGTGAGCAGTTCTTC. Translating it yields CASSLALDRFGEQFF.

This sequence joins TRBV7-3 and TRBJ2-2; 8 bases line up with TRBD2. Germline CDR1 SGHTA, CDR2 FQGTGA. The CDR3 contains 19 residues. Unmatched junction bases numbered 17, after V lost 4 bases and J lost 4 bases. The DNA for the CDR3 is TGTGCCAGCAGCTACGGGTCCAGACTAGCGTTGGGTGGCACCGGGGAGCTGTTTTTT. It translates to CASSYGSRLALGGTGELFF.

V usage is TRBV28 and J usage is TRBJ2-7; no definite D call. This CDR3 has 15 amino acids. The germline V gene encodes CDR1 MDHEN and CDR2 SYDVKM. V was shortened by 7 bases and J by 3 bases, with 19 bases between the two germline ends. CDR3 sequence reads: CASNVIFPGGYEQYF. DNA for the CDR3: TGTGCCAGCAACGTAATTTTCCCAGGTGGCTACGAGCAGTACTTC.

V is TRBV6-5 and J is TRBJ2-7; the match to TRBD1 covers 9 bases. Germline CDR1 MNHEY, CDR2 SVGAGI. The V gene end was trimmed by 2 bases and the J gene end by 6 bases; junction bases not matched to a gene: 5. The CDR3 spans 14 residues. The CDR3 sequence is CASSYQTGGFEQYF. CDR3 sequence (DNA): TGTGCCAGCAGTTACCAGACAGGGGGTTTCGAGCAGTACTTC.

V gene TRBV25-1 combines with J gene TRBJ2-7; 7 nucleotides line up with TRBD2. The length of the CDR3 is 16 residues. CDR1 and CDR2 from the germline V gene are MGHDK and SYGVNS. V lost 8 bases, J lost 4 bases, and 17 bases stayed unmatched. This chain's CDR3 is CASATGGPSVQYEQYF. The DNA for the CDR3 is TGTGCCAGCGCGACGGGGGGACCAAGTGTTCAGTACGAGCAGTACTTC.

This chain joins TRBV7-6 and TRBJ1-5, with D possibly TRBD1 on 5 matching bases. This CDR3 spans 14 amino acids. Trimming left V 2 bases short and J 6 bases short, with 11 bases between. Germline CDR1 reads SGHVS; CDR2 reads FNYEAQ. As DNA, the CDR3 is TGTGCCAGCAGCTTATTATTAGGGGCTCAGCCCCAGCATTTT. It translates to CASSLLLGAQPQHF.

The chain joins TRBV5-1 to TRBJ2-2, with 10 bases that match TRBD1. Unmatched junction bases numbered 6, after V lost 4 bases and J lost 3 bases. From germline, CDR1 is SGHRS and CDR2 YFSETQ. The CDR3 totals 16 residues. The CDR3 spells CASSNDRGRDTGELFF. The CDR3 DNA is TGCGCCAGCAGCAATGACAGGGGGCGCGACACCGGGGAGCTGTTTTTT.

The V call is TRBV15, the J call TRBJ2-2; possibly TRBD1 or TRBD2 for D (5 bases each). Germline V gene sequence: CDR1 LNHNV, CDR2 YYDKDF (reference sequence). This CDR3 is 13 amino acids long. The germline V and J ends were trimmed by 8 bases and 5 bases, with 12 bases remaining between them. CDR3 nucleotides: TGTGCCACCTTGAGGGGTGAAACCGGGGAGCTGTTTTTT. Protein: CATLRGETGELFF.

The chain links TRBV29-1 to TRBJ1-2; D gene unclear. CDR1 is SQVTM, CDR2 ANQGSEA, per germline. The CDR3 extends over 12 amino acids. With 2 bases removed from V and 4 bases from J, the gap between germline ends came to 8 bases. Written as DNA, the CDR3 is TGCAGCGTTGAAACCAGGTCCTATGGCTACACCTTC. Translated: CSVETRSYGYTF.

On this clone itself: Different DNA sequences within this sample yield the same CDR3. The V and J genes are TRBV27 and TRBJ2-7; D remains ambiguous. The V gene's germline CDR1 is MNHEY and CDR2 SMNVEV (reference sequence). V lost 3 bases to trimming and J lost 0 bases, with 6 bases between them. This CDR3 is 13 amino acids long. CDR3 in amino acids: CASSLSDSYEQYF. CDR3 bases: TGTGCCAGCAGTTTGAGTGACTCCTACGAGCAGTACTTC.

The gene calls are TRBV6-4 and TRBJ2-1, with 12 positions matching TRBD2. Germline V gene sequence: CDR1 MRHNA, CDR2 SNTAGT. The trim removed 6 bases at V and 5 bases at J, leaving 8 bases unmatched. The CDR3 covers 16 residues. CDR3: CASRGRTSGTHNEQFF. The CDR3 bases are TGTGCCAGCAGGGGGCGGACTAGCGGGACCCACAATGAGCAGTTCTTC.

Only one count was recorded for this clone. The rearrangement joins TRBV5-1 to TRBJ1-1; D gene unclear. CDR3 length equals 15 residues. Trimming stripped 0 bases from V and 3 bases from J, with 12 bases between. Germline lookup yields CDR1 SGHRS and CDR2 YFSETQ. The CDR3 loop is CASSLADGVDTEAFF. CDR3 bases: TGCGCCAGCAGCTTGGCCGACGGAGTCGACACTGAAGCTTTCTTT.

In DNA, the CDR3 is TGTGCCAGCAGCTCCCAGGACAGCACAGATACGCAGTATTTT. It encodes CASSSQDSTDTQYF. The V and J genes are TRBV7-2 and TRBJ2-3; no reliable D call. Germline V gene sequence: CDR1 SGHTA, CDR2 FQGNSA. CDR3 size: 14 residues. Trimming took off 4 bases at V and 0 bases at J, with 8 bases between the two ends.

In DNA form, the CDR3 reads TGTGCCAGCAGCGTCTCGGGGTATGGCTACACCTTC. It translates to CASSVSGYGYTF. The chain is built from TRBV11-2 and TRBJ1-2; D ambiguous. V lost 5 bases and J 5 bases, leaving 9 bases between the germline ends. The CDR3 contains 12 residues. CDR1 is SGHAT, CDR2 FQNNGV, per germline.

The chain carries TRBV27 and TRBJ2-1, with 11 bases lining up with TRBD1. The CDR3 spans 15 residues. V lost 7 bases and J lost 8; bases outside the gene matches: 10. CDR1 and CDR2 from the germline V gene are MNHEY and SMNVEV (reference sequence). The CDR3 here is CASTQRTGGFDEQFF. Written as DNA, the CDR3 is TGTGCCAGCACTCAGAGGACAGGGGGCTTCGATGAGCAGTTCTTC.

V gene TRBV7-9 combines with J gene TRBJ1-1; TRBD1 matches 7 bases. Germline V gene lookup returns CDR1 SEHNR and CDR2 FQNEAQ (reference sequence). The V gene end was trimmed by 4 bases and the J gene end by 10 bases; junction bases not matched to a gene: 6. CDR3 size: 12 residues. CDR3 sequence: CASSSDRAGAFF. In DNA, the CDR3 is TGTGCCAGCAGCTCTGACAGGGCGGGAGCTTTCTTT.

This clone was seen only a few times. CDR3 protein: CASSEAEVGQSTAEAFF. CDR3 sequence (DNA): TGTGCCAGCAGTGAAGCAGAGGTAGGACAGTCTACCGCTGAAGCTTTCTTT. The chain joins TRBV2 to TRBJ1-1, with a weak D call TRBD1 (6 bases). Germline V gives CDR1 SNHLY, CDR2 FYNNEI. V was pared by 0 bases and J by 6 bases, with 20 bases between. This CDR3 has 17 residues.

The genes are TRBV27 and TRBJ2-5; D perhaps matches TRBD1 (6 bases). There are 14 residues in the CDR3. The V and J ends lost 6 bases and 5 bases respectively, with 16 bases between them. Per the germline V gene, CDR1 is MNHEY and CDR2 is SMNVEV (reference sequence). CDR3 sequence: CASRRDIALETQYF. CDR3 DNA sequence: TGTGCCAGCAGGAGGGACATCGCATTGGAGACCCAGTACTTC.

As DNA, the CDR3 is TGTGCCAGCTCATTATCCGGGACTAGCAGTTACAATGAGCAGTTCTTC. This gives the protein CASSLSGTSSYNEQFF. The V and J genes are TRBV18 and TRBJ2-1; 9 positions agree with TRBD2. Germline CDR1 KGHSH, CDR2 LQKENI. J was trimmed by 4 bases and V by 5 bases; bases with no gene match: 9. This CDR3 is built from 16 residues.

The chain links TRBV27 to TRBJ2-1; D is possibly TRBD2 (6 bases). Germline loops: CDR1 MNHEY, CDR2 SMNVEV (reference sequence). CDR3 length equals 12 residues. V gave up 8 bases and J gave up 6 bases, with 11 bases separating them. Here the CDR3 reads CASGTSGNEQFF. The CDR3 coding sequence is TGTGCCAGCGGGACTTCGGGCAATGAGCAGTTCTTC.

In its sample, this clone was seen once. The chain carries TRBV7-9 and TRBJ2-6; 11 positions agree with TRBD2. With 5 bases clipped from V and 0 bases from J, the junction kept 6 bases outside the gene matches. The CDR3 has 18 amino acids. Germline values: CDR1 SEHNR, CDR2 FQNEAQ (reference sequence). This chain's CDR3 is CASSPGLADSSGANVLTF. The CDR3 DNA reads as TGTGCCAGCAGCCCGGGACTAGCGGATAGCTCTGGGGCCAACGTCCTGACTTTC. Looking up the rest from reference TRBV7-9 and TRBJ2-6 gives the full variable domain: DTGVSQNPRHKITKRGQNVTFRCDPISEHNRLYWYRQTLGQGPEFLTYFQNEAQLEKSRLLSDRFSAERPKGSFSTLEIQRTEQGDSAMYLCASSPGLADSSGANVLTFGAGSRLTVL.

The V and J genes are TRBV29-1 and TRBJ1-1, with 11 bases identical to TRBD1. Germline CDR1 is SQVTM and CDR2 is ANQGSEA. The CDR3 consists of 12 residues. The V gene end was trimmed by 8 bases and the J gene end by 9 bases; junction bases not matched to a gene: 8. This CDR3 is CSYDRDRGKAFF. The CDR3, as DNA: TGCAGCTATGACCGGGACAGGGGGAAAGCTTTCTTT. Full variable domain (rest looked up from reference TRBV29-1 and TRBJ1-1): SAVISQKPSRDICQRGTSLTIQCQVDSQVTMMFWYRQQPGQSLTLIATANQGSEATYESGFVIDKFPISRPNLTFSTLTVSNMSPEDSSIYLCSYDRDRGKAFFGQGTRLTVV.

J is TRBJ1-5 and V is TRBV6-9, with a possible D match to TRBD1 (5 bases). V was pared by 7 bases and J by 1 base, with 17 bases between. Germline CDR1 reads MNHGY; CDR2 reads SVAAGI. This CDR3 has 16 amino acids. This CDR3 reads CASISFSRDSNQPQHF. CDR3 nucleotide sequence: TGTGCCAGCATCTCGTTTTCCCGGGACAGCAATCAGCCCCAGCATTTT.